The 26 T cell receptor beta chains reported below all come from one sample, sequenced in a study of CD8 T cells in ankylosing spondylitis. No antigen is known for these receptors. TCRdb re-called the 5' RACE reads through MiXCR, storing one row per CDR3 protein. The sample has 450,000 or so distinct CDR3 sequences; roughly 26% are singletons. Overall study findings and caveats: Roughly 8 highly homologous variants made up a TCR beta motif that seemed to typify ankylosing spondylitis blood.

The sequencing input was blood, either unsorted or a sorted T cell fraction (not recorded which). Receptors were obtained from a male donor with ankylosing spondylitis.

CDR3 bases: TGCAGTGCTAGTCTGTATCGGACAGGGGCTTCCTACGAGCAGTACTTC. Translation gives CSASLYRTGASYEQYF. The chain combines TRBV20-1 with TRBJ2-7; 9 positions match TRBD1. The CDR3 sequence is 16 residues long. J gave up 1 base and V 3 bases, and 10 bases lay outside the gene matches. From germline, CDR1 is DFQATT and CDR2 SNEGSKA (reference sequence).

This clonotype was seen only once. The V and J genes are TRBV27 and TRBJ1-5; 12 bases align to TRBD1. Germline V lookup: CDR1 MNHEY, CDR2 SMNVEV (reference sequence). This CDR3 spans 16 amino acids. V lost 0 bases and J lost 7; bases outside the gene matches: 4. CDR3 coding DNA: TGTGCCAGCAGTTTATCGGGACAGGGGGCTGGGCAGCCCCAGCATTTT. It translates to CASSLSGQGAGQPQHF.

This clonotype was observed a few times. The CDR3 is CATSRVFRGAGELFF. The DNA for the CDR3 is TGTGCCACCAGCAGAGTGTTTAGGGGAGCCGGGGAGCTGTTTTTT. The rearrangement links TRBV15 to TRBJ2-2; perhaps D is TRBD1 or TRBD2 (5 bases each). Germline lookup yields CDR1 LNHNV and CDR2 YYDKDF (reference sequence). Trimming removed 1 base at V and 6 bases at J, with 12 bases between. The CDR3 sequence is 15 residues long.

This chain links TRBV5-1 with TRBJ1-2; tentative D call: TRBD1 (5 bases). Trimming shortened V by 0 bases and J by 8 bases, and 11 bases separated the two germline ends. Germline V gene lookup returns CDR1 SGHRS and CDR2 YFSETQ. The CDR3 spans 13 residues. This CDR3 is CASSLDDSRGYTF. DNA of the CDR3: TGCGCCAGCAGCTTGGATGACAGTCGAGGCTACACCTTC.

CDR3: CASSGGFEEKLFF. CDR3 bases: TGTGCCAGCAGTGGAGGGTTTGAGGAAAAACTGTTTTTT. The chain couples TRBV25-1 to TRBJ1-4, with D hard to call. The CDR3 spans 13 residues. Per the germline V gene, CDR1 is MGHDK and CDR2 is SYGVNS. The ends were cut back, 4 bases at V and 8 bases at J, with 11 bases in the middle.

The sample holds a few counts of this clonotype. The rearrangement uses TRBV6-2 or TRBV6-3 and TRBJ2-7; D is unclear. The germline V gene has CDR1 MNHEY and CDR2 SVGEGT. The CDR3 consists of 14 residues. The CDR3 spells CASSDSPPHYEQYV. As DNA, the CDR3 is TGTGCCAGCAGTGACTCCCCTCCCCATTACGAGCAGTACGTC.

The V and J genes are TRBV27 and TRBJ1-1; D perhaps matches TRBD1 (5 bases). The CDR3 has 14 residues. V gave up 6 bases and J gave up 11 bases, with 22 bases separating them. Per the germline V gene, CDR1 is MNHEY and CDR2 is SMNVEV (reference sequence). CDR3 loop: CASSSNTGLPRAFF. The CDR3 nucleotides read TGTGCCAGCAGCTCAAATACGGGGCTACCCAGGGCTTTCTTT.

J is TRBJ2-3 and V is TRBV10-2, with 7 bases aligning to TRBD2. The germline CDR1 and CDR2 sequences are WSHSY and SAAADI. This CDR3 has 14 residues. The junction had 3 bases not matched to a gene; V was cut back by 6 bases and J by 0 bases. The CDR3 sequence: CASSPAGSTDTQYF. The CDR3 nucleotides are TGCGCCAGCAGCCCAGCGGGAAGCACAGATACGCAGTATTTT.

The chain has TRBV20-1 and TRBJ1-4; 9 bases map to TRBD1. V was clipped by 6 bases and J by 7 bases; unmatched bases: 6. CDR1 and CDR2 (germline): DFQATT, SNEGSKA (reference sequence). The CDR3 contains 13 residues. CDR3: CSASGTGREKLFF. CDR3 DNA sequence: TGCAGTGCGTCCGGGACAGGGCGTGAAAAACTGTTTTTT.

V gene TRBV29-1 combines with J gene TRBJ2-2; 8 nucleotides match TRBD1. The J segment lost 6 bases and the V segment lost 4 bases, leaving 4 bases of the junction unmatched. CDR1 and CDR2 (germline): SQVTM, ANQGSEA. This CDR3 is 13 amino acids long. The CDR3 region has the DNA TGCAGCGTTGTGACAGGGGCTGCCGGGGAGCTGTTTTTT. Translated: CSVVTGAAGELFF.

The V gene is TRBV7-7, the J gene TRBJ2-1, with 7 bases lining up with TRBD1. V lost 5 bases and J lost 1; bases outside the gene matches: 5. Per the germline V gene, CDR1 is SSHAT and CDR2 is FNYEAQ (reference sequence). This CDR3 spans 15 amino acids. Written as DNA, the CDR3 is TGTGCCAGCAGCCCCGACAGGGAGTCCTACAATGAGCAGTTCTTC. It encodes CASSPDRESYNEQFF.

The rearrangement joins TRBV20-1 to TRBJ2-2, with D tentatively TRBD1 (6 bases). Trimming removed 6 bases at V and 8 bases at J, with 16 bases between. Germline assignment: CDR1 DFQATT and CDR2 SNEGSKA (reference sequence). This CDR3 is 13 amino acids long. Written as DNA, the CDR3 is TGCAGTGCCCCCAAAGGGGGTAATGGGGAGCTGTTTTTT. As protein: CSAPKGGNGELFF.

This sequence joins TRBV2 and TRBJ1-1, with TRBD1 identical over 7 bases. This CDR3 comprises 15 residues. Germline assignment: CDR1 SNHLY and CDR2 FYNNEI. With 7 bases clipped from V and 4 bases from J, the junction kept 12 bases outside the gene matches. The CDR3 bases are TGTGCCAGCACCGAGAGGACAGGTCGAAGCACTGAAGCTTTCTTT. Residues: CASTERTGRSTEAFF. The full variable domain, in which reference TRBV2 and TRBJ1-1 provide the parts outside the CDR3, is EPEVTQTPSHQVTQMGQEVILRCVPISNHLYFYWYRQILGQKVEFLVSFYNNEISEKSEIFDDQFSVERPDGSNFTLKIRSTKLEDSAMYFCASTERTGRSTEAFFGQGTRLTVV.

The gene calls are TRBV18 and TRBJ1-2, with unresolved D. The CDR3 consists of 13 residues. V was pared by 6 bases and J by 4 bases, with 12 bases between. CDR1 is KGHSH and CDR2 is LQKENI in the germline V gene. The CDR3 reads CASSRGEGYGYTF. The CDR3 DNA follows: TGTGCCAGCTCGCGCGGGGAAGGCTATGGCTACACCTTC.

The chain carries TRBV7-2 and TRBJ2-1; no clear D. Trimming stripped 1 base from V and 6 bases from J, with 10 bases between. Looked up from germline, CDR1 is SGHTA and CDR2 is FQGNSA. The CDR3 loop spans 14 amino acids. CDR3 DNA: TGTGCCAGCAGCTTAGAATCTGACCCCAATGAGCAGTTCTTC. It yields the protein CASSLESDPNEQFF.

The chain joins TRBV28 to TRBJ1-4; tentative D call: TRBD1 (6 bases). The CDR3 is made up of 13 amino acids. Germline V gene data show CDR1 as MDHEN and CDR2 as SYDVKM. V was pared by 6 bases and J by 8 bases, with 13 bases between. The CDR3 region is CASRYRAGEKLFF. CDR3 DNA sequence: TGTGCCAGCAGGTACAGGGCGGGCGAAAAACTGTTTTTT.

This clonotype came up a few times. The genes are TRBV20-1 and TRBJ2-2; the match to TRBD2 covers 7 bases. The CDR3 is 16 amino acids. J lost 2 bases, V lost 6 bases, and 12 bases had no gene match. Looked up from germline, CDR1 is DFQATT and CDR2 is SNEGSKA (reference sequence). The CDR3 sequence is CSASSPREFNTGELFF. DNA for the CDR3: TGCAGTGCCTCGAGCCCGCGGGAGTTTAACACCGGGGAGCTGTTTTTT.

This clonotype was picked up a small number of times. This chain joins TRBV7-9 and TRBJ1-3; D unresolved. The CDR3 is made up of 15 amino acids. The ends were cut back, 2 bases at V and 0 bases at J, with 8 bases in the middle. Germline V gives CDR1 SEHNR, CDR2 FQNEAQ (reference sequence). The CDR3 spells CASSLRGNSGNTIYF. Written as DNA, the CDR3 is TGTGCCAGCAGCTTACGAGGAAACTCTGGAAACACCATATATTTT.

This clonotype came up a few times. J is TRBJ2-5 and V is TRBV20-1; D gene uncertain. The V and J ends lost 6 bases and 1 base respectively, with 12 bases between them. Germline lookup yields CDR1 DFQATT and CDR2 SNEGSKA (reference sequence). The length of the CDR3 is 13 residues. CDR3 amino acids: CSAATSIQETQYF. CDR3 DNA: TGCAGTGCGGCCACTTCAATCCAAGAGACCCAGTACTTC.

The gene calls are TRBV20-1 and TRBJ1-1; 8 bases agree with TRBD1. The germline V gene has CDR1 DFQATT and CDR2 SNEGSKA (reference sequence). The CDR3 runs 13 residues. The V gene end was trimmed by 5 bases and the J gene end by 3 bases; junction bases not matched to a gene: 5. CDR3 DNA sequence: TGCAGTGCTTTCCAGACAGGGGACACTGAAGCTTTCTTT. Protein product: CSAFQTGDTEAFF.

This clonotype occurred many times. The V call is TRBV12-3 or TRBV12-4, the J call TRBJ1-2, with TRBD1 matching 7 bases. The ends lost 5 bases at V and 3 bases at J; junction bases unmatched: 3. This CDR3 comprises 13 residues. Here the CDR3 DNA reads TGTGCCAGCAGTCCTGACAGGGACTATGGCTACACCTTC. Translating gives CASSPDRDYGYTF.

This rearrangement joins TRBV9 to TRBJ2-1, with 12 bases aligning to TRBD2. Losses at the gene ends were 2 bases for V and 7 bases for J; bases not matched to a gene: 4. This CDR3 comprises 15 residues. Germline values: CDR1 SGDLS, CDR2 YYNGEE. The CDR3 is CASSVTSGSSNEQFF. Here the CDR3 DNA reads TGTGCCAGCAGCGTGACTAGCGGGAGTTCTAATGAGCAGTTCTTC.

This clonotype occurred many times. This chain joins TRBV20-1 and TRBJ2-3; 11 bases fit TRBD2. The CDR3 runs to 14 residues. Germline-derived CDR1 and CDR2 are DFQATT and SNEGSKA (reference sequence). The V segment lost 3 bases and the J segment 3 bases; nucleotides outside the gene matches: 2. The DNA of the CDR3 is TGCAGTGCTAGGCTAGCGGGAGGTACAGATACGCAGTATTTT. Protein sequence: CSARLAGGTDTQYF.

The V call is TRBV6-2 or TRBV6-3, the J call TRBJ2-7; D is unclear. CDR1 MNHEY and CDR2 SVGEGT come from the germline V gene. This CDR3 is 10 amino acids long. V was clipped by 8 bases and J by 3 bases, with 5 bases between them. CDR3 amino acids: CASGRYEQYV. The CDR3 DNA is TGTGCCAGCGGCCGCTACGAGCAGTACGTC.

The chain recombines TRBV20-1 with TRBJ1-1, with D uncertain. Trimming took 3 bases from V and 2 from J, leaving 4 bases between them. CDR3 length equals 11 residues. The germline CDR1 and CDR2 sequences are DFQATT and SNEGSKA (reference sequence). CDR3 protein: CSASYNTEAFF. The CDR3 DNA sequence: TGCAGTGCTAGTTATAACACTGAAGCTTTCTTT.

V is TRBV3-1 and J is TRBJ1-5; D is undetermined. Germline lookup yields CDR1 LGHDT and CDR2 YNNKEL (reference sequence). The CDR3 length is 13 residues. Trimming cost V 2 bases and J 5 bases, with 7 bases left between them. The CDR3 coding sequence is TGTGCCAGCAGCCAATATGAGGATCAGCCCCAGCATTTT. It specifies CASSQYEDQPQHF.